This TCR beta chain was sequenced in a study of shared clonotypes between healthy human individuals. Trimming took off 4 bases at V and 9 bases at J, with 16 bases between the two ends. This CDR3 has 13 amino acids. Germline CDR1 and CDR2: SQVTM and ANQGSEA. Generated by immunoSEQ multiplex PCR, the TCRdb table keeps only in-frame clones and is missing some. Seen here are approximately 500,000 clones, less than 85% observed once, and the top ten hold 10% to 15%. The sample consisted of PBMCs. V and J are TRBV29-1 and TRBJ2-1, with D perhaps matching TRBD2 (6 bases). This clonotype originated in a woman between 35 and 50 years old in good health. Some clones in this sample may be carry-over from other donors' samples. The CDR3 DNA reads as TGCAGCGTTGGAAGCAGGGCCGGGGGTGAGCAGTTCTTC. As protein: CSVGSRAGGEQFF.